A single sample is the source of the 16 T cell receptor beta chains below, sequenced in a study of PD-L1 blockade in urothelial cancer. Regarding time point: peripheral blood 6 weeks after treatment start. The assay was immunoSEQ multiplex PCR, and TCRdb's table has in-frame clones only and misses some. The sample holds 45,000 to 60,000 clones; 70% to 90% are singletons and the top ten take 2.4%. This specimen was PBMCs, taken around atezolizumab (anti-PD-L1) treatment. These receptors all come from a man in his 60s with urothelial cancer.

The genes are TRBV13 and TRBJ2-3; 9 nucleotides agree with TRBD2. Unmatched junction bases numbered 4, after V lost 1 base and J lost 5 bases. There are 15 residues in the CDR3. Germline V gene lookup returns CDR1 PRHDT and CDR2 FYEKMQ (reference sequence). The CDR3 loop reads CASSLAAGGGDTQYF. The CDR3 region has the DNA TGTGCCAGCAGCTTAGCAGCGGGGGGCGGAGATACGCAGTATTTT.

In its sample, this clone was seen once. The V and J genes are TRBV29-1 and TRBJ2-7, with 7 nucleotides matching TRBD1. Germline V lookup: CDR1 SQVTM, CDR2 ANQGSEA. This CDR3 region has 14 residues. V gave up 8 bases and J gave up 4 bases; unmatched junction bases: 14. The CDR3 DNA sequence: TGCAGCCGGGGACAGCCCTTTCTACCTTACGAGCAGTACTTC. Translation gives CSRGQPFLPYEQYF.

The chain joins TRBV5-1 to TRBJ2-1, with D maybe TRBD2 (5 bases). Germline CDR1 reads SGHRS; CDR2 reads YFSETQ. Trimming left V 4 bases short and J 6 bases short, with 20 bases between. The CDR3 has 16 residues. CDR3 region: CASSPVAPRGSNEQFF. The CDR3 DNA follows: TGCGCCAGCAGCCCCGTCGCCCCCCGAGGGAGCAATGAGCAGTTCTTC.

The CDR3 loop is CASSFLAGTSYEQYF. CDR3 nucleotide sequence: TGTGCCAGCAGCTTCCTAGCGGGAACCTCCTACGAGCAGTACTTC. This chain joins TRBV7-8 and TRBJ2-7; 9 nucleotides align to TRBD2. From germline, CDR1 is SGHVS and CDR2 FQNEAQ. The CDR3 loop spans 15 amino acids. J lost 0 bases, V lost 3 bases, and 3 bases had no gene match.

The chain links TRBV18 to TRBJ1-3, with D possibly being TRBD1 (6 bases). Germline V gene data show CDR1 as KGHSH and CDR2 as LQKENI. V lost 5 bases and J 0 bases, leaving 11 bases between the germline ends. The CDR3 has 15 amino acids. The DNA of the CDR3 is TGTGCCAGCTCATCAGGACAGTCCTCTGGAAACACCATATATTTT. Its protein is CASSSGQSSGNTIYF.

The J gene is TRBJ2-7, the V gene TRBV27; 11 bases align to TRBD1. CDR1 MNHEY and CDR2 SMNVEV come from the germline V gene (reference sequence). The junction had 9 bases not matched to a gene; V was cut back by 6 bases and J by 5 bases. CDR3 length: 15 residues. For the CDR3, the DNA is TGTGCCAGCAGGGCAGGAGGACAGGGGGCTGACGAGCAGTACTTC. Protein: CASRAGGQGADEQYF.

V usage is TRBV5-1 and J usage is TRBJ1-2; D might be TRBD1 (5 bases). V was clipped by 2 bases and J by 1 base, with 6 bases between them. This CDR3 has 13 amino acids. The germline CDR1 and CDR2 sequences are SGHRS and YFSETQ. The CDR3 loop is CASSFDSNYGYTF. The CDR3 nucleotides read TGCGCCAGCAGCTTTGACAGTAACTATGGCTACACCTTC.

This clone was observed a single time. The genes are TRBV10-2 and TRBJ2-5; D uncertain. CDR1 and CDR2 (germline): WSHSY, SAAADI. CDR3 size: 12 residues. V was clipped by 8 bases and J by 2 bases, with 9 bases between them. The CDR3 coding sequence is TGCGCCAGCCGGAGCCCTCAAGAGACCCAGTACTTC. Translation: CASRSPQETQYF.

In this sample, this clone turned up once. This chain uses TRBV5-1 with TRBJ2-3; D gene unclear. CDR3 size: 16 residues. Trimming pared 0 bases from V and 5 bases from J, leaving 16 bases between. Germline V lookup: CDR1 SGHRS, CDR2 YFSETQ. CDR3 amino acids: CASSLGHLSGGDTQYF. CDR3 in DNA: TGCGCCAGCAGCTTGGGACACCTCAGTGGTGGAGATACGCAGTATTTT.

This clone was recorded only once. At one of its ends the junction is not consistent with the germline gene, which may arise from a read error. The chain couples TRBV28 to TRBJ2-6, with 7 bases matching TRBD1. The CDR3 loop spans 8 amino acids. Germline lookup yields CDR1 MDHEN and CDR2 SYDVKM. This CDR3 is CANPGQPF. The CDR3 nucleotides are TGTGCCAACCCGGGACAGCCTTTC. Variable domain in full (rest from reference TRBV28 and TRBJ2-6): DVKVTQSSRYLVKRTGEKVFLECVQDMDHENMFWYRQDPGLGLRLIYFSYDVKMKEKGDIPEGYSVSREKKERFSLILESASTNQTSMYLCANPGQPFGAGSRLTVL.

This sequence joins TRBV6-5 and TRBJ2-3; D is undetermined. The CDR3 runs 15 residues. V was shortened by 1 base and J by 0 bases, with 8 bases between the two germline ends. Germline lookup yields CDR1 MNHEY and CDR2 SVGAGI. The CDR3 here is CASSYWSRSTDTQYF. The DNA of the CDR3 is TGTGCCAGCAGTTACTGGAGCCGGAGCACAGATACGCAGTATTTT.

In its sample, this clone was seen once. The chain recombines TRBV6-1 with TRBJ2-3; the match to TRBD1 covers 8 bases. Per the germline V gene, CDR1 is MNHNS and CDR2 is SASEGT. This CDR3 is built from 13 residues. The V and J ends lost 10 bases and 2 bases, in that order; junction bases with no gene match: 5. CDR3 amino acids: CAIETGVTDTQYF. The CDR3 DNA reads as TGTGCCATCGAGACAGGGGTCACAGATACGCAGTATTTT.

The chain carries TRBV2 and TRBJ2-1; tentatively, D is TRBD2 (6 bases). V lost 8 bases, J lost 9 bases, and 11 bases lay in between. The CDR3 has 11 amino acids. Per the germline V gene, CDR1 is SNHLY and CDR2 is FYNNEI. The CDR3 sequence is CASQEGGEQFF. The CDR3, as DNA: TGTGCCAGCCAGGAGGGTGGTGAGCAGTTCTTC.

The J gene is TRBJ1-1, the V gene TRBV18, with D tentatively TRBD1 (6 bases). Trimming pared 3 bases from V and 5 bases from J, leaving 22 bases between. The germline V gene encodes CDR1 KGHSH and CDR2 LQKENI. The CDR3 is made up of 17 amino acids. CDR3 loop: CASSPSSLLGGLTEAFF. The CDR3 region has the DNA TGTGCCAGCTCACCTTCTTCTTTATTAGGGGGATTGACTGAAGCTTTCTTT.

The chain has TRBV7-3 and TRBJ2-5, with 9 bases matching TRBD2. Germline loops: CDR1 SGHTA, CDR2 FQGTGA. V shed 2 bases and J 10 bases; nucleotides not matched to a gene: 8. This CDR3 has 14 residues. In DNA, the CDR3 is TGTGCCAGCAGCTTATCTAGCGGGGACGGACACCAGTACTTC. As protein: CASSLSSGDGHQYF.

The V and J genes are TRBV5-1 and TRBJ1-4; no clear D gene. The V gene's germline CDR1 is SGHRS and CDR2 YFSETQ. The CDR3 has 14 amino acids. V shed 3 bases and J shed 7 bases, with 13 bases lying between them. Here the CDR3 reads CASSSGSGGEKLFF. The CDR3 DNA is TGCGCCAGCAGCTCGGGATCAGGAGGTGAAAAACTGTTTTTT.